This T cell receptor beta chain was recovered during a study of T cell responses to AZD1222 COVID-19 vaccine. Libraries were prepared by immunoSEQ multiplex PCR; TCRdb keeps only in-frame clonotypes and omits some of them. The table includes 150,000 to 200,000 clones, more than 80% detected once. Germline V gene sequence: CDR1 SGHKS, CDR2 YYEKEE (reference sequence). Trimming took 4 bases from V and 10 from J, leaving 14 bases between them. The CDR3 is made up of 12 amino acids. The receptor was derived from an adult in good health. This specimen was peripheral blood, taken on day 0 of AZD1222 vaccination. The genes are TRBV5-5 and TRBJ1-1; no firm D call. CDR3 DNA: TGTGCCAGCAGCCCTCTTGCAGGTGTAGCTTTCTTT. This encodes CASSPLAGVAFF.